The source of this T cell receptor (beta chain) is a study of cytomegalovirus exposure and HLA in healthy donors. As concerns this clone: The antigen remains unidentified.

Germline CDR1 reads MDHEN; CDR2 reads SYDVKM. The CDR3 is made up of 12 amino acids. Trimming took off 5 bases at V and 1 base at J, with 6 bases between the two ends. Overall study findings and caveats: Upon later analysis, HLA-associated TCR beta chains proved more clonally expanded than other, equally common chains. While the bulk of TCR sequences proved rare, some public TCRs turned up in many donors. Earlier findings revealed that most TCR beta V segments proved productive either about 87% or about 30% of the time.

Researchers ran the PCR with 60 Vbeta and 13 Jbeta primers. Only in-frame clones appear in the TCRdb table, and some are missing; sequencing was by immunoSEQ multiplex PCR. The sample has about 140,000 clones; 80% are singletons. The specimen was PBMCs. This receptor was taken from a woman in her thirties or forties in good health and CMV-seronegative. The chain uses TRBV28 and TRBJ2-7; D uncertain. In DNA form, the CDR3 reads TGTGCCAGCAGTCTACGATCCTACGAGCAGTACTTC. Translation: CASSLRSYEQYF.